A single sample gave rise to the 15 T cell receptor beta chains below, sequenced in a study of PD-1 blockade in classical Hodgkin lymphoma. Every patient was affected by relapse after autologous stem cell transplantation, while exposure to brentuximab vedotin was not uniform. Profiling relied on immunoSEQ multiplex PCR, and the TCRdb table lists in-frame clones only, not all of them. The data hold some 30,000 clones, with roughly three quarters observed a single time. Sample: peripheral blood mononuclear cells (PBMCs), taken before the second cycle of nivolumab. Receptor source: a human donor with classical Hodgkin lymphoma.

V and J are TRBV18 and TRBJ2-2, with D perhaps matching TRBD2 (5 bases). Germline V gives CDR1 KGHSH, CDR2 LQKENI. CDR3 length: 13 residues. Trimming removed 5 bases at V and 10 bases at J, with 14 bases between. The CDR3 nucleotides are TGTGCCAGCTCAACTAGTAAATCGGCGGAGCTGTTTTTT. This gives the protein CASSTSKSAELFF.

The V call is TRBV29-1, the J call TRBJ1-2; possibly TRBD1 for D (5 bases). V dropped 4 bases and J dropped 8 bases, with 23 bases sitting between them. Germline V lookup: CDR1 SQVTM, CDR2 ANQGSEA. CDR3 length: 15 amino acids. CDR3 nucleotides: TGCAGCGTTGTACGGTGGCCCTCGGGGGGTGGAGGCTACACCTTC. Translation: CSVVRWPSGGGGYTF.

J is TRBJ2-3 and V is TRBV4-3; TRBD2 matches at 7 bases. The CDR3 runs to 15 residues. Germline lookup yields CDR1 LGHNA and CDR2 YSLEER. V shed 6 bases and J 1 base; nucleotides not matched to a gene: 7. The CDR3 spells CASSLNGGGTDTQYF. The CDR3 coding sequence is TGCGCCAGCAGTCTAAATGGGGGGGGCACAGATACGCAGTATTTT.

The gene calls are TRBV6-5 and TRBJ1-1; D perhaps matches TRBD1 (5 bases). The CDR3 runs to 16 residues. Germline V CDR1 and CDR2: MNHEY, SVGAGI. V lost 0 bases to trimming and J lost 0 bases, with 11 bases between them. CDR3 region: CASSYSRTMLNTEAFF. The DNA of the CDR3 is TGTGCCAGCAGTTACTCGCGGACAATGTTGAACACTGAAGCTTTCTTT.

V is TRBV6-1 and J is TRBJ1-2; 9 bases map to TRBD1. The CDR3 is 15 residues long. Trimming at V came to 3 bases and at J to 6 bases, leaving 8 bases not matched to a gene. Germline V CDR1 and CDR2: MNHNS, SASEGT. Here the CDR3 reads CASSDPHRGPNGYTF. CDR3 nucleotide sequence: TGTGCCAGCAGTGACCCGCACAGGGGGCCTAATGGCTACACCTTC.

The chain combines TRBV7-9 with TRBJ2-2; a possible D gene is TRBD2 (5 bases). This CDR3 spans 14 amino acids. Deletions cut 2 bases from V and 7 bases from J, with 11 bases between. Germline CDR1 SEHNR, CDR2 FQNEAQ (reference sequence). This CDR3 reads CASSLPNEGGELFF. The CDR3 DNA reads as TGTGCCAGCAGCTTACCGAACGAGGGCGGGGAGCTGTTTTTT.

On this clone: Other DNA sequences in the same sample also yield this CDR3. The chain combines TRBV19 with TRBJ2-2; D perhaps matches TRBD2 (5 bases). The CDR3 loop spans 14 amino acids. The V gene's germline CDR1 is LNHDA and CDR2 SQIVND (reference sequence). V lost 2 bases, J lost 2 bases, and 6 bases lay in between. The CDR3 sequence: CASSIRGNTGELFF. The CDR3 DNA reads as TGTGCCAGTAGTATACGGGGTAACACCGGGGAGCTGTTTTTT.

The rearrangement links TRBV10-1 to TRBJ2-7, with no clear D. Germline loops: CDR1 WNHNN, CDR2 SYGVQD (reference sequence). The CDR3 runs to 13 residues. With 3 bases removed from V and 1 base from J, the gap between germline ends came to 7 bases. The CDR3 sequence is CASSETTSYEQYF. The CDR3 DNA is TGCGCCAGCAGTGAAACGACATCCTACGAGCAGTACTTC.

The rearrangement uses TRBV5-1 and TRBJ2-3, with 7 bases fitting TRBD2. Per the germline V gene, CDR1 is SGHRS and CDR2 is YFSETQ. Losses at the gene ends were 1 base for V and 2 bases for J; bases not matched to a gene: 13. The CDR3 sequence is 18 residues long. In DNA, the CDR3 is TGCGCCAGCAGCTTGCGTAGAGAGGCGGGAGTTGTCACAGATACGCAGTATTTT. Amino acids: CASSLRREAGVVTDTQYF.

In nucleotides, the CDR3 is TGCAGCGTTGGGTGGGATGGCGGGAGGCCGTTCTTC. It is translated as CSVGWDGGRPFF. V and J are TRBV29-1 and TRBJ2-1; TRBD2 agrees at 8 bases. V shed 4 bases and J 15 bases; nucleotides not matched to a gene: 11. CDR3 length: 12 residues. Germline V gene data show CDR1 as SQVTM and CDR2 as ANQGSEA.

The J gene is TRBJ1-1, the V gene TRBV7-2; no firm D call. The V and J ends lost 5 bases and 1 base respectively, with 14 bases between them. CDR3 length: 15 residues. The germline V gene encodes CDR1 SGHTA and CDR2 FQGNSA. CDR3 coding DNA: TGTGCCAGCAGCCAAAATCTCCGGAAGAACACTGAAGCTTTCTTT. Amino acids: CASSQNLRKNTEAFF.

This clone was counted a few times. The chain carries TRBV28 and TRBJ1-2, with 9 bases lining up with TRBD1. After removal of 7 bases from V and 6 bases from J, the junction contained 9 bases not matched to a gene. Germline CDR1 and CDR2: MDHEN and SYDVKM. The CDR3 covers 14 residues. The CDR3 loop reads CASTWRTGENGYTF. CDR3 nucleotide sequence: TGTGCCAGCACCTGGAGGACAGGGGAAAATGGCTACACCTTC.

Only one count was recorded for this clone. The chain couples TRBV19 to TRBJ2-2, with D uncertain. The germline CDR1 and CDR2 sequences are LNHDA and SQIVND (reference sequence). This CDR3 is built from 14 residues. V shed 3 bases and J shed 4 bases, with 9 bases lying between them. The chain's CDR3 is CASSILGRTGELFF. The CDR3 DNA reads TGTGCCAGTAGTATCCTGGGTCGCACCGGGGAGCTGTTTTTT.

The genes are TRBV9 and TRBJ2-5; 9 bases agree with TRBD2. The J segment lost 5 bases and the V segment lost 0 bases, leaving 5 bases of the junction unmatched. This CDR3 region has 15 residues. Germline V gene lookup returns CDR1 SGDLS and CDR2 YYNGEE. This chain's CDR3 is CASSVAGGGVETQYF. The CDR3 DNA follows: TGTGCCAGCAGCGTAGCCGGCGGGGGGGTGGAGACCCAGTACTTC.

The V and J genes are TRBV19 and TRBJ2-3; 7 bases align to TRBD2. The CDR3 covers 17 residues. The trim removed 3 bases at V and 1 base at J, leaving 10 bases unmatched. Per germline, CDR1 LNHDA and CDR2 SQIVND (reference sequence). CDR3: CASSIRTGGWGTDTQYF. The CDR3 DNA is TGTGCCAGTAGTATCCGGACGGGAGGTTGGGGCACAGATACGCAGTATTTT.